This TCR beta chain was found in a study of T-cell memory formation after mild COVID-19. The V gene's germline CDR1 is MNHNS and CDR2 SASEGT. The V segment lost 6 bases and the J segment 5 bases; nucleotides outside the gene matches: 10. The CDR3 runs 15 residues. General study results and limits: Pre-infection memory carried some responding clones, suggesting that cross-reactive memory joined. While clones contracting from day 15 to 85 were balanced between CD4 and CD8, later expanders leaned CD4+.

MiXCR, applied by TCRdb to the 5' RACE reads, yields one record per CDR3 protein. The sample has 55,000 to 65,000 distinct CDR3 sequences; 9% to 9.5% are singletons. On this clonotype: Its cognate antigen is unknown.

The specimen sequenced was PBMCs or a T cell subset sorted from them (not recorded which). The chain is built from TRBV6-1 and TRBJ1-5; 7 bases are shared with TRBD1. This clonotype was sampled from a man younger than 30 who had mild COVID-19 (a few samples of this study predate the infection). Cell type and time point are not known. CDR3 sequence: CASSSGQVNYQPQHF. CDR3 nucleotide sequence: TGTGCCAGCAGCTCAGGACAGGTGAACTATCAGCCCCAGCATTTT.